These 5 T cell receptor beta chains came from one sample sequenced in a study of cytomegalovirus exposure and HLA in healthy donors. PCR amplification relied on 60 Vbeta primers (plus 13 Jbeta primers). Using immunoSEQ multiplex PCR, the repertoire was profiled, and TCRdb retains in-frame clones only, with some absent. This sample has over 120,000 clones, with roughly 80% found just once. Sequenced sample: PBMCs. The source is a man aged 35-49 years in good health and CMV-seronegative.

The rearrangement links TRBV4-1 to TRBJ2-4; perhaps TRBD1 as D (5 bases). The CDR3 has 20 amino acids. The V and J ends lost 0 bases and 0 bases respectively, with 21 bases between them. The germline gives CDR1 MGHRA, CDR2 YSYEKL. The CDR3 here is CASSQDLTGRAVLAKNIQYF. CDR3 coding DNA: TGCGCCAGCAGCCAAGATCTCACAGGCAGGGCGGTCCTAGCCAAAAACATTCAGTACTTC.

The chain uses TRBV4-3 and TRBJ1-2; a possible D gene is TRBD1 (5 bases). Trimming stripped 1 base from V and 6 bases from J, with 12 bases between. The CDR3 sequence is 14 residues long. Germline V lookup: CDR1 LGHNA, CDR2 YSLEER. CDR3 in DNA: TGCGCCAGCAGCCAAGGGGCCAGGGTCGATGGCTACACCTTC. Its protein product is CASSQGARVDGYTF.

The chain joins TRBV28 to TRBJ2-5; TRBD2 aligns across 8 bases. The CDR3 consists of 18 residues. Germline V lookup: CDR1 MDHEN, CDR2 SYDVKM. V lost 6 bases and J lost 5; bases outside the gene matches: 20. This CDR3 reads CASSGESEAGVFMETQYF. In nucleotides, the CDR3 is TGTGCCAGCAGCGGAGAAAGCGAAGCGGGGGTTTTTATGGAGACCCAGTACTTC. The complete variable domain, with remaining parts taken from reference TRBV28 and TRBJ2-5, reads DVKVTQSSRYLVKRTGEKVFLECVQDMDHENMFWYRQDPGLGLRLIYFSYDVKMKEKGDIPEGYSVSREKKERFSLILESASTNQTSMYLCASSGESEAGVFMETQYFGPGTRLLVL.

As DNA, the CDR3 is TGTGCCAGCAGTGAAGGCGGGCGGTGGACCGGGGAGCTGTTTTTT. Its translation: CASSEGGRWTGELFF. The chain has TRBV6-1 and TRBJ2-2; D might be TRBD2 (5 bases). CDR1 MNHNS and CDR2 SASEGT come from the germline V gene. Trimming shortened V by 1 base and J by 5 bases, and 11 bases separated the two germline ends. This CDR3 comprises 15 residues.

CDR3 loop: CASSGQQGAVTEAFF. The CDR3 DNA reads TGTGCCAGCAGCGGCCAACAGGGGGCGGTTACTGAAGCTTTCTTT. The genes are TRBV9 and TRBJ1-1; 9 bases agree with TRBD1. Unmatched junction bases numbered 8, after V lost 3 bases and J lost 5 bases. The CDR3 runs 15 residues. Germline CDR1 SGDLS, CDR2 YYNGEE.